The rows below give T cell receptor beta chains drawn from one sample of a study of shared clonotypes between healthy human individuals. Measured with immunoSEQ multiplex PCR; TCRdb has only the in-frame clones, and not every one. The sample yields millions of clones, 90% to 95% seen once. The specimen was naive CD4+ T cells sorted from blood. The source of these receptors is a man in his late teens or twenties in good health. CDR3s leave out the opening cysteine and the closing phenylalanine or tryptophan.

cdr3_length: 9; j_call: TRBJ1-6; v_call: TRBV12-5; cdr3_aa: ASASNSPLH
cdr3_length: 11; j_call: TRBJ2-5; v_call: TRBV12-5; cdr3_aa: ASGLDRVETQY
cdr3_length: 11; j_call: TRBJ1-2; v_call: TRBV7-2; cdr3_aa: ASSLADRYGYT
cdr3_length: 12; j_call: TRBJ2-1; v_call: TRBV5-1; cdr3_aa: ASSIDGATNEQF
cdr3_length: 15; j_call: TRBJ2-5; v_call: TRBV18; cdr3_aa: ASSPPKGEDHQETQY
cdr3_length: 13; j_call: TRBJ2-3; v_call: TRBV6-5; cdr3_aa: ASNSAGAPADTQY
cdr3_length: 12; j_call: TRBJ2-2; v_call: TRBV5-1; cdr3_aa: ASILSGGTGELF
cdr3_length: 15; j_call: TRBJ2-1; v_call: TRBV7-2; cdr3_aa: ASSFPSAASLYNEQF
cdr3_length: 10; j_call: TRBJ1-1; v_call: TRBV5-1; cdr3_aa: ASSLVVGTAF
cdr3_length: 14; j_call: TRBJ2-2; v_call: TRBV9; cdr3_aa: ASSVHRRENTGELF
cdr3_length: 12; j_call: TRBJ1-4; v_call: TRBV27; cdr3_aa: ASSFVQKNEKLF
cdr3_length: 13; j_call: TRBJ1-6; v_call: TRBV6-6; cdr3_aa: ATLDREGFNSPLH
cdr3_length: 10; j_call: TRBJ1-1; v_call: TRBV18; cdr3_aa: ASSEETVKAF
cdr3_length: 14; j_call: TRBJ2-2; v_call: TRBV9; cdr3_aa: ASSVAAGLNTGELF
cdr3_length: 13; j_call: TRBJ1-6; v_call: TRBV5-1; cdr3_aa: ASSLDGVGNSPLH
cdr3_length: 13; j_call: TRBJ1-2; v_call: TRBV6-5; cdr3_aa: ASSYSVTGSHGYT
cdr3_length: 12; j_call: TRBJ1-1; v_call: TRBV5-1; cdr3_aa: ASSPQGSRTEAF
cdr3_length: 13; j_call: TRBJ2-1; v_call: TRBV6-5; cdr3_aa: ASGRGTSGSNEQF
cdr3_length: 12; j_call: TRBJ2-7; v_call: TRBV28; cdr3_aa: ASSPGQGAGEQY
cdr3_length: 9; j_call: TRBJ2-3; v_call: TRBV6-5; cdr3_aa: ASRRGDTQY
cdr3_length: 14; j_call: TRBJ2-1; v_call: TRBV5-6; cdr3_aa: ASSALNWDSYNEQF
cdr3_length: 13; j_call: TRBJ2-7; v_call: TRBV6-5; cdr3_aa: ASSLVGQGSYEQY
cdr3_length: 11; j_call: TRBJ1-2; v_call: TRBV30; cdr3_aa: AWSWRASRGYT
cdr3_length: 13; j_call: TRBJ1-2; v_call: TRBV6-5; cdr3_aa: ASSYDGTRQGGYT
cdr3_length: 10; j_call: TRBJ1-2; v_call: TRBV10-3; cdr3_aa: ATRTGQGDYT